The rows below give T cell receptor beta chains drawn from one sample of a study of OX40 agonist ivuxolimab in advanced cancers. Generated by immunoSEQ multiplex PCR, the TCRdb table keeps only in-frame clones and is missing some. The table shows approximately 64,000 clones, with 86% occurring only once. The sample was CD4+ or CD8+ T cells sorted from blood, taken in a trial of the OX40 agonist ivuxolimab. All receptors derive from an adult with an advanced solid tumor such as melanoma, head and neck, liver or kidney cancer. Both conserved end residues are part of each CDR3. The D gene is left open where the match is weak. The size of a clone is reported for some rows only, either as once, few or many, or as a class for expanded clones.

j_call	v_call	d_call	clone_size	cdr3_nt	cdr3_aa
TRBJ2-5	TRBV2	-	-	TGTGCCAGCAGTGATTACGAGACCCAGTACTTC	CASSDYETQYF
TRBJ2-3	TRBV28	-	-	TGTGCCAGCAGTGGGGGAGCCGATACGCAGTATTTT	CASSGGADTQYF
TRBJ2-5	TRBV2	-	once	TGTGCCAGCAGTGTTCAAGAGACCCAGTACTTC	CASSVQETQYF
TRBJ1-5	TRBV4-2	TRBD1	few	TGTGCCAGCAGCCAGGGCAGGGGGCGCGGTCAGCCCCAGCATTTT	CASSQGRGRGQPQHF
TRBJ1-1	TRBV9	-	-	TGTGCCAGCAGCGTTAATACAGAGAACACTGAAGCTTTCTTT	CASSVNTENTEAFF
TRBJ1-4	TRBV27	-	once	TGTGCCAGCAGCTTCGGTACAACTAATGAAAAACTGTTTTTT	CASSFGTTNEKLFF
TRBJ2-1	TRBV7-7	-	-	TGTGCTAGCAGCTTAGGCTTCCCCGGCTCCTACAATGAGCAGTTCTTC	CASSLGFPGSYNEQFF
TRBJ2-5	TRBV11-2	-	-	TGTGCCAGCAGTCAAAGAGGGGCTTTTAAATGGGAGACCCAGTACTTC	CASSQRGAFKWETQYF
TRBJ2-2	TRBV9	-	-	TGTGCCAGCAGCCCAAGAGGGTCAGAGACCGGGGAGCTGTTTTTT	CASSPRGSETGELFF
TRBJ2-3	TRBV2	-	once	TGTGCCAGCAGTAGACCTTTACGGTATACGCAGTATTTT	CASSRPLRYTQYF
TRBJ1-2	TRBV28	TRBD1	-	TGTGCCAGCAGCCTCACCCAGACAGGGTCTGGCTACACCTTC	CASSLTQTGSGYTF
TRBJ1-4	TRBV6-1	-	-	TGTGCCAGCAGTGATACCGGGACAAGGACTACTACTAATGAAAAACTGTTTTTT	CASSDTGTRTTTNEKLFF
TRBJ2-7	TRBV2	TRBD1	-	TGTGCCAGCTGCGTCCAGGGGACAGGGCTCTACGAGCAGTACTTC	CASCVQGTGLYEQYF